A selection of T cell receptor beta chains follows, all from one sample in a study of blood T cell repertoires in COVID-19. Libraries were prepared by immunoSEQ multiplex PCR; TCRdb keeps only in-frame clonotypes and omits some of them. The repertoire holds 140,000 to 150,000 clones, with roughly 76% as singletons. Sequencing used peripheral blood. All receptors derive from a human donor with acute or convalescent COVID-19. The donor label of this sample is uncertain. The CDR3 runs from the conserved cysteine through the conserved F or W. The D gene is left open where the match is weak. The listing skips clone size in some rows; elsewhere it reads once, few, many or a size class.

V gene	D gene	clone size	J gene	CDR3 protein	CDR3 DNA
TRBV10-3	NA	NA	TRBJ1-1	CAISAHLNTEAFF	TGTGCCATCAGTGCCCATTTGAACACTGAAGCTTTCTTT
TRBV18	NA	few	TRBJ1-6	CASSSGILSSYNSPLHF	TGTGCCAGCTCATCAGGGATACTAAGCTCCTATAATTCACCCCTCCACTTT
TRBV6-5	NA	NA	TRBJ1-3	CASTSGDSGNTIYF	TGTGCCAGCACCTCAGGGGACTCTGGAAACACCATATATTTT
TRBV24-1	TRBD2	NA	TRBJ2-3	CATSDRTSGGATGTDTQYF	TGTGCCACCAGTGACAGGACTAGCGGGGGGGCAACTGGCACAGATACGCAGTATTTT
TRBV7-3	NA	NA	TRBJ2-1	CASSPRSGRGSVYEQFF	TGTGCCAGCAGCCCCCGGTCCGGTCGGGGGTCCGTCTATGAGCAGTTCTTC
TRBV19	TRBD2	NA	TRBJ2-7	CASSIPGLAGTYEQYF	TGTGCCAGTAGTATCCCTGGACTAGCGGGAACTTACGAGCAGTACTTC
TRBV5-4	NA	NA	TRBJ2-7	CASSVERANEQYF	TGTGCCAGCAGCGTCGAGCGAGCTAACGAGCAGTACTTC
TRBV6-6	NA	few	TRBJ1-5	CASSRGLPGQPQHF	TGTGCCAGCAGCCGAGGCCTTCCAGGTCAGCCCCAGCATTTT
TRBV4-1	TRBD1	NA	TRBJ2-4	CASSQGWDSPKNIQYF	TGCGCCAGCAGCCAAGGATGGGACAGTCCCAAAAACATTCAGTACTTC
TRBV3-1/TRBV3-2	NA	NA	TRBJ2-2	CASSQGGTGELFF	TGTGCCAGCAGCCAAGGAGGAACCGGGGAGCTGTTTTTT
TRBV7-8	TRBD1	NA	TRBJ2-7	CASSPRTGYYEQYF	TGTGCCAGCAGCCCCCGGACAGGGTACTACGAGCAGTACTTC
TRBV5-6	NA	few	TRBJ1-1	CASSPNGYTEAFF	TGTGCCAGCAGCCCAAACGGGTACACTGAAGCTTTCTTT
TRBV18	NA	NA	TRBJ1-4	CASSRHPTNEKLFF	TGTGCCAGCTCCCGACATCCCACTAATGAAAAACTGTTTTTT
TRBV10-2	NA	NA	TRBJ1-5	CASRQGAQPQHF	TGCGCCAGCAGACAGGGTGCCCAGCCCCAGCATTTT
TRBV7-2	NA	NA	TRBJ2-1	CASSLAAGFYNEQFF	TGTGCCAGCAGCTTAGCCGCAGGATTTTACAATGAGCAGTTCTTC
TRBV5-1	NA	NA	TRBJ1-3	CASSLERSSGNTIYF	TGCGCCAGCAGCCTAGAAAGGAGCTCTGGAAACACCATATATTTT
TRBV11-2	NA	NA	TRBJ1-2	CASSLDLSFSGSGYTF	TGTGCCAGCAGCTTAGATCTTTCCTTTTCGGGGAGTGGCTACACCTTC
TRBV30	NA	NA	TRBJ2-2	CAWTGNTGELFF	TGTGCCTGGACAGGGAACACCGGGGAGCTGTTTTTT
TRBV9	TRBD2	NA	TRBJ2-1	CASSSTSGGLDEQFF	TGTGCCAGCAGCTCTACTAGCGGGGGGTTGGATGAGCAGTTCTTC
TRBV7-2	TRBD2	few	TRBJ2-5	CASSPRPVHSGGGGETQYF	TGTGCCAGCAGCCCGCGACCGGTCCATAGCGGGGGGGGTGGAGAGACCCAGTACTTC
TRBV27	TRBD1	NA	TRBJ1-1	CASSLIGRTGGTEAFF	TGTGCCAGCAGTTTAATAGGCCGGACAGGGGGCACTGAAGCTTTCTTT
TRBV24-1	NA	NA	TRBJ1-2	CATSDFAGGGETRGYTF	TGTGCCACCAGTGATTTCGCAGGAGGAGGAGAGACTAGAGGCTACACCTTC
TRBV3-1/TRBV3-2	NA	once	TRBJ1-2	CASSPAGVEGYTF	TGTGCCAGCAGTCCAGCTGGCGTGGAGGGCTACACCTTC
TRBV27	NA	NA	TRBJ2-1	CASSLQGYEQFF	TGTGCCAGCAGTCTCCAGGGATATGAGCAGTTCTTC
TRBV27	TRBD2	NA	TRBJ2-2	CASSFFTSGGRGGELFF	TGTGCCAGCAGTTTTTTTACTAGCGGGGGACGGGGCGGGGAGCTGTTTTTT
TRBV7-9	NA	NA	TRBJ1-4	CASSQGPEYGNEKLFF	TGTGCCAGCAGCCAGGGGCCAGAGTACGGTAATGAAAAACTGTTTTTT
TRBV24-1	TRBD1	NA	TRBJ2-2	CATSSTGTDYTGELFF	TGTGCCACCAGTTCGACCGGGACAGATTACACCGGGGAGCTGTTTTTT
TRBV13	NA	NA	TRBJ1-6	CASSLGVRGNSPLHF	TGTGCCAGCAGCTTAGGGGTTAGGGGGAATTCACCCCTCCACTTT
TRBV5-4	NA	NA	TRBJ2-3	CASSSRDTDTQYF	TGTGCCAGCAGCTCCAGGGACACAGATACGCAGTATTTT
TRBV4-1	TRBD2	NA	TRBJ2-3	CASSQEGAGVSSTDTQYF	TGCGCCAGCAGCCAAGAAGGGGCGGGGGTTTCTAGCACAGATACGCAGTATTTT
TRBV3-1/TRBV3-2	NA	few	TRBJ1-2	CASSLGQPLGYTF	TGTGCCAGCAGCTTAGGACAGCCCCTTGGCTACACCTTC
TRBV18	NA	NA	TRBJ2-1	CASSPGSRSGGLTYNEQFF	TGTGCCAGCTCACCAGGCAGCCGTTCGGGGGGCCTCACCTACAATGAGCAGTTCTTC
TRBV2	TRBD2	NA	TRBJ2-6	CASSGGLAGISGANVLTF	TGTGCCAGCAGTGGTGGGCTAGCGGGGATTAGTGGGGCCAACGTCCTGACTTTC
TRBV4-1	TRBD1	NA	TRBJ2-6	CASSQGQGVSGANVLTF	TGCGCCAGCAGCCAAGGGCAGGGGGTATCTGGGGCCAACGTCCTGACTTTC
TRBV7-9	NA	few	TRBJ2-1	CASSSMVREQFF	TGTGCCAGCAGCTCCATGGTCCGGGAGCAGTTCTTC
TRBV3-1/TRBV3-2	NA	NA	TRBJ1-1	CASSLLGGADTEAFF	TGTGCCAGCAGCCTATTGGGGGGGGCCGACACTGAAGCTTTCTTT
TRBV5-1	TRBD1	NA	TRBJ2-2	CASSFRGQGVAGELFF	TGCGCCAGCAGCTTCCGAGGACAGGGCGTTGCCGGGGAGCTGTTTTTT
TRBV5-1	NA	few	TRBJ2-2	CASSSRSLPSPTGELFF	TGCGCCAGCAGCTCGCGGTCGCTACCAAGTCCCACCGGGGAGCTGTTTTTT
TRBV7-2	TRBD1	many	TRBJ1-5	CASSPDLRGQARNQPQHF	TGTGCCAGCAGCCCAGACTTAAGGGGACAGGCCCGGAATCAGCCCCAGCATTTT
TRBV6-2/TRBV6-3	NA	NA	TRBJ1-5	CASSYLGGSNQPQHF	TGTGCCAGCAGTTACCTCGGCGGGAGCAATCAGCCCCAGCATTTT
TRBV5-1	TRBD1	NA	TRBJ2-2	CASSFGQGSTGELFF	TGCGCCAGCAGCTTCGGACAGGGAAGCACCGGGGAGCTGTTTTTT
TRBV18	TRBD2	NA	TRBJ2-7	CASSQTGGPNRNEQYF	TGTGCCAGCTCACAGACGGGGGGGCCGAATCGAAACGAGCAGTACTTC
TRBV6-5	NA	NA	TRBJ1-6	CASSGDTYNSPLHF	TGTGCCAGCAGCGGGGACACCTATAATTCACCCCTCCACTTT